The 30 T cell receptor beta chains below were found in one sample sequenced in a study of T cells after posttransplantation cyclophosphamide. The data were produced by immunoSEQ multiplex PCR, yet TCRdb's version contains in-frame clones alone and is incomplete. The repertoire includes 50,000 to 65,000 clones, about 86% of them detected once, and roughly 2.8% sits in the top ten. Sequencing was carried out using PBMCs. These receptors originate from a man aged 25 to 45 with a blood cancer, CMV-positive, and with a related stem cell donor.

This chain joins TRBV11-2 and TRBJ2-1; TRBD2 matches 10 bases. The CDR3 consists of 16 residues. The V gene end was trimmed by 5 bases and the J gene end by 1 base; junction bases not matched to a gene: 5. Germline values: CDR1 SGHAT, CDR2 FQNNGV. The CDR3 sequence: CASSPSGSWSYNEQFF. CDR3 DNA: TGTGCCAGCAGCCCTAGCGGGAGTTGGTCCTACAATGAGCAGTTCTTC.

This rearrangement joins TRBV12-5 to TRBJ2-7; TRBD2 matches 7 bases. V gave up 1 base and J gave up 3 bases; unmatched junction bases: 6. Germline V gene sequence: CDR1 LGHNT, CDR2 FRNRAP. This CDR3 region has 15 residues. Here the CDR3 DNA reads TGTGCTAGTGGTTTGGGTGGGGGGGGGTTCTACGAGCAGTACTTC. As protein: CASGLGGGGFYEQYF.

This clone occurred once. The V and J genes are TRBV19 and TRBJ1-2; D is unclear. The CDR3 is 15 residues long. The V gene's germline CDR1 is LNHDA and CDR2 SQIVND (reference sequence). Trimming cost V 8 bases and J 2 bases, with 18 bases left between them. CDR3 loop: CASEGIRTENYGYTF. The DNA for the CDR3 is TGTGCCAGTGAGGGAATAAGGACCGAGAACTATGGCTACACCTTC.

This rearrangement joins TRBV5-1 to TRBJ2-5; D gene uncertain. This CDR3 region has 15 residues. CDR1 is SGHRS and CDR2 is YFSETQ in the germline V gene. V gave up 1 base and J gave up 4 bases, with 14 bases separating them. For the CDR3, the DNA is TGCGCCAGCAGCTTGACCAGCGCCCTCTTAGAGACCCAGTACTTC. As protein: CASSLTSALLETQYF.

This clone was seen a few times. The sample has other DNA sequences that encode this CDR3 too. J is TRBJ2-7 and V is TRBV6-6; TRBD2 is a possible D gene (5 bases). Trimming removed 7 bases at V and 4 bases at J, with 8 bases between. Germline V lookup: CDR1 MNHNY, CDR2 SVGAGI (reference sequence). This CDR3 spans 11 amino acids. CDR3 sequence (DNA): TGTGCCAGCACACGGGGATACGAGCAGTACTTC. Translation gives CASTRGYEQYF.

This chain connects TRBV5-4 to TRBJ1-2; 10 positions match TRBD1. Germline CDR1 SGHNT, CDR2 YYREEE (reference sequence). This CDR3 contains 19 residues. V lost 0 bases to trimming and J lost 4 bases; unmatched junction nucleotides: 15. The chain's CDR3 is CASSLDGGTGESPGYGYTF. DNA of the CDR3: TGTGCCAGCAGCTTGGATGGGGGGACAGGGGAGAGCCCGGGCTATGGCTACACCTTC. Together with reference TRBV5-4 and TRBJ1-2, the CDR3 gives the full variable domain: ETGVTQSPTHLIKTRGQQVTLRCSSQSGHNTVSWYQQALGQGPQFIFQYYREEENGRGNFPPRFSGLQFPNYSSELNVNALELDDSALYLCASSLDGGTGESPGYGYTFGSGTRLTVV.

This clone was recorded at least ten times. V usage is TRBV28 and J usage is TRBJ2-3; 13 nucleotides align to TRBD2. The CDR3 runs to 15 residues. J was trimmed by 12 bases and V by 10 bases; bases with no gene match: 16. The V gene's germline CDR1 is MDHEN and CDR2 SYDVKM. The CDR3 is CATQKLAGGPGQQYF. The CDR3 nucleotides are TGTGCCACCCAGAAACTAGCGGGAGGGCCAGGTCAACAGTATTTT.

The CDR3 DNA reads as TGTGCCAGCAGCTTGGTAACGCTAGCGGGAGGTGTCAATGAGCAGTTCTTC. It is translated as CASSLVTLAGGVNEQFF. This chain joins TRBV7-8 and TRBJ2-1, with 11 bases fitting TRBD2. Trimming at V came to 3 bases and at J to 6 bases, leaving 10 bases not matched to a gene. CDR1 and CDR2 (germline): SGHVS, FQNEAQ. The CDR3 loop spans 17 amino acids.

V usage is TRBV6-5 and J usage is TRBJ1-2, with a tentative D call TRBD1 (6 bases). V was shortened by 0 bases and J by 4 bases, with 12 bases between the two germline ends. This CDR3 is built from 15 residues. Germline CDR1 and CDR2: MNHEY and SVGAGI. Here the CDR3 DNA reads TGTGCCAGCAGTTACTCGAGGGACACCGTCTATGGCTACACCTTC. This sequence encodes CASSYSRDTVYGYTF.

V usage is TRBV6-5 and J usage is TRBJ2-7, with 9 bases identical to TRBD1. V shed 2 bases, J shed 7 bases, and the junction held 12 bases outside the gene matches. This CDR3 spans 16 amino acids. Germline CDR1 MNHEY, CDR2 SVGAGI. CDR3 DNA sequence: TGTGCCAGCAGTTACGGGGGACAGGGAAGGACTCGGGAGCAGTACTTC. It encodes CASSYGGQGRTREQYF.

V gene TRBV27 combines with J gene TRBJ2-1; D is ambiguous. This CDR3 comprises 15 residues. V was clipped by 3 bases and J by 3 bases, with 12 bases between them. Germline V gene lookup returns CDR1 MNHEY and CDR2 SMNVEV (reference sequence). The chain's CDR3 is CASSLSQVGYNEQFF. CDR3 DNA: TGTGCCAGCAGTTTGTCGCAGGTAGGCTACAATGAGCAGTTCTTC.

The chain has TRBV9 and TRBJ2-2, with a weak D call TRBD2 (6 bases). The germline V gene has CDR1 SGDLS and CDR2 YYNGEE. V lost 4 bases and J 3 bases, leaving 10 bases between the germline ends. The CDR3 consists of 14 residues. The CDR3 nucleotides read TGTGCCAGCAGCTCGGGACTCGACACCGGGGAGCTGTTTTTT. This codes for CASSSGLDTGELFF. The variable domain in full, with the rest retrieved from reference TRBV9 and TRBJ2-2, is DSGVTQTPKHLITATGQRVTLRCSPRSGDLSVYWYQQSLDQGLQFLIQYYNGEERAKGNILERFSAQQFPDLHSELNLSSLELGDSALYFCASSSGLDTGELFFGEGSRLTVL.

The chain is built from TRBV6-6 and TRBJ1-4; maybe TRBD1 (6 bases). V was cut by 7 bases and J by 1 base, with 10 bases left in between. The CDR3 contains 14 residues. Germline CDR1 MNHNY, CDR2 SVGAGI (reference sequence). The CDR3 here is CASTSGETNEKLFF. CDR3 DNA: TGTGCCAGCACCTCAGGGGAAACTAATGAAAAACTGTTTTTT.

V is TRBV28 and J is TRBJ2-6, with D possibly matching TRBD2 (5 bases). This CDR3 spans 19 amino acids. The germline V gene has CDR1 MDHEN and CDR2 SYDVKM. The V end was cut by 3 bases, the J end by 0 bases, with 18 bases between. CDR3 residues: CASSFPLRVTSSGANVLTF. The CDR3 region has the DNA TGTGCCAGCAGTTTCCCCCTTAGGGTTACTAGCTCTGGGGCCAACGTCCTGACTTTC.

This chain links TRBV19 with TRBJ2-2, with 9 bases lining up with TRBD1. Per the germline V gene, CDR1 is LNHDA and CDR2 is SQIVND (reference sequence). CDR3 length: 13 amino acids. After removal of 7 bases from V and 6 bases from J, the junction contained 3 bases not matched to a gene. The CDR3 coding sequence is TGTGCCAGTAAGGGGGACAGGGCCGGGGAGCTGTTTTTT. It is translated as CASKGDRAGELFF.

The chain recombines TRBV19 with TRBJ2-1, with 10 bases identical to TRBD2. The CDR3 extends over 16 amino acids. The germline CDR1 and CDR2 sequences are LNHDA and SQIVND (reference sequence). V shed 3 bases and J 4 bases; nucleotides not matched to a gene: 6. The CDR3 sequence is CASSIGGLAVYNEQFF. As DNA, the CDR3 is TGTGCCAGTAGTATTGGTGGACTAGCGGTTTACAATGAGCAGTTCTTC.

The chain links TRBV19 to TRBJ2-6, with a weak D call TRBD2 (6 bases). CDR1 is LNHDA and CDR2 is SQIVND in the germline V gene (reference sequence). This CDR3 is 17 amino acids long. V was clipped by 4 bases and J by 0 bases, with 13 bases between them. This chain's CDR3 is CASSTDVGSSGANVLTF. The CDR3 DNA reads TGTGCCAGTAGTACAGACGTCGGGAGCTCTGGGGCCAACGTCCTGACTTTC.

This clone was detected only once. The CDR3 spells CASSFPGYEQYF. CDR3 sequence (DNA): TGTGCCAGCAGCTTTCCGGGGTACGAGCAGTACTTC. The V and J genes are TRBV5-8 and TRBJ2-7, with a weak D call TRBD2 (5 bases). In germline, CDR1 is SGHTS, CDR2 YDEGEE. The CDR3 consists of 12 residues. V lost 2 bases and J 4 bases, leaving 7 bases between the germline ends.

V gene TRBV5-1 combines with J gene TRBJ2-5, with D perhaps matching TRBD1 (6 bases). This CDR3 contains 13 residues. V was cut by 3 bases and J by 5 bases, with 11 bases left in between. Germline values: CDR1 SGHRS, CDR2 YFSETQ. The CDR3 loop is CASSSQGRETQYF. The CDR3 coding sequence is TGCGCCAGCAGCTCACAGGGACGGGAGACCCAGTACTTC.

The chain joins TRBV27 to TRBJ2-7; 7 bases match TRBD2. V was clipped by 5 bases and J by 3 bases; unmatched bases: 7. The germline V gene has CDR1 MNHEY and CDR2 SMNVEV (reference sequence). The CDR3 runs 14 residues. The DNA for the CDR3 is TGTGCCAGCAGTCTCAGCGGGACCCGCTACGAGCAGTACTTC. Translated: CASSLSGTRYEQYF.

The rearrangement joins TRBV6-5 to TRBJ2-7, with a tentative D call TRBD2 (5 bases). Trimming took 6 bases from V and 7 from J, leaving 10 bases between them. The CDR3 contains 11 residues. CDR1 and CDR2 (germline): MNHEY, SVGAGI. The CDR3 reads CASRYEGEQYF. DNA for the CDR3: TGTGCCAGCAGATATGAGGGTGAGCAGTACTTC.

The chain links TRBV11-2 to TRBJ2-1; D may be TRBD2 (6 bases). Germline CDR1 is SGHAT and CDR2 is FQNNGV. This CDR3 region has 15 residues. Trimming pared 1 base from V and 8 bases from J, leaving 15 bases between. DNA of the CDR3: TGTGCCAGCAGCTTAGGGATCGCTAGCGTCGATGAGCAGTTCTTC. Translated: CASSLGIASVDEQFF.

The chain uses TRBV11-2 and TRBJ1-1; possibly TRBD1 for D (6 bases). The V end was cut by 1 base, the J end by 7 bases, with 10 bases between. The germline CDR1 and CDR2 sequences are SGHAT and FQNNGV. The CDR3 has 13 amino acids. The CDR3 spells CASSLAGVGEAFF. The CDR3 nucleotides read TGTGCCAGCAGCTTAGCAGGGGTCGGTGAAGCTTTCTTT.

This clone was seen a few times. V is TRBV5-1 and J is TRBJ2-3; 10 nucleotides align to TRBD2. The CDR3 has 16 amino acids. Trimming at V came to 0 bases and at J to 4 bases, leaving 5 bases not matched to a gene. CDR1 is SGHRS, CDR2 YFSETQ, per germline. The CDR3 sequence is CASSLVTSGFPDTQYF. The CDR3 DNA reads TGCGCCAGCAGCTTGGTGACTAGCGGGTTCCCAGATACGCAGTATTTT. Filled out from reference TRBV5-1 and TRBJ2-3, the complete variable domain reads KAGVTQTPRYLIKTRGQQVTLSCSPISGHRSVSWYQQTPGQGLQFLFEYFSETQRNKGNFPGRFSGRQFSNSRSEMNVSTLELGDSALYLCASSLVTSGFPDTQYFGPGTRLTVL.

The V call is TRBV7-8, the J call TRBJ1-3; no reliable D call. Trimming took off 3 bases at V and 0 bases at J, with 9 bases between the two ends. The CDR3 sequence is 15 residues long. Germline V gene lookup returns CDR1 SGHVS and CDR2 FQNEAQ. The CDR3 DNA is TGTGCCAGCAGCTTGCGCATATTCTCTGGAAACACCATATATTTT. Protein sequence: CASSLRIFSGNTIYF.

V and J are TRBV5-5 and TRBJ2-7; 8 bases line up with TRBD1. Losses at the gene ends were 1 base for V and 4 bases for J; bases not matched to a gene: 4. CDR1 SGHKS and CDR2 YYEKEE come from the germline V gene (reference sequence). This CDR3 is built from 14 residues. This CDR3 is CASSLRTGLYEQYF. CDR3 bases: TGTGCCAGCAGCTTGAGGACAGGGTTATACGAGCAGTACTTC.

The gene calls are TRBV27 and TRBJ1-5; no reliable D call. Germline lookup yields CDR1 MNHEY and CDR2 SMNVEV (reference sequence). V was pared by 6 bases and J by 6 bases, with 9 bases between. The CDR3 contains 12 residues. The CDR3 DNA sequence: TGTGCCAGCAGCTCCTCGGGTCAGCCCCAGCATTTT. This gives the protein CASSSSGQPQHF.

V gene TRBV29-1 combines with J gene TRBJ2-7; 7 nucleotides match TRBD2. CDR3 size: 13 residues. The germline CDR1 and CDR2 sequences are SQVTM and ANQGSEA. The trim removed 7 bases at V and 1 base at J, leaving 7 bases unmatched. CDR3 loop: CSARVSGSYEQYF. The DNA for the CDR3 is TGCAGCGCCAGAGTTAGCGGGTCCTACGAGCAGTACTTC.

The genes are TRBV27 and TRBJ1-1; D not resolved. Trimming pared 6 bases from V and 4 bases from J, leaving 15 bases between. This CDR3 spans 14 amino acids. From germline, CDR1 is MNHEY and CDR2 SMNVEV (reference sequence). The CDR3 protein is CASSPKMTGTEAFF. DNA for the CDR3: TGTGCCAGCAGCCCCAAGATGACGGGCACTGAAGCTTTCTTT.

The rearrangement uses TRBV28 and TRBJ2-1; 9 nucleotides match TRBD2. Germline V gene data show CDR1 as MDHEN and CDR2 as SYDVKM. V was pared by 6 bases and J by 9 bases, with 12 bases of the junction left unmatched. CDR3 size: 15 residues. In DNA, the CDR3 is TGTGCCAGCAGCCTCCCGGCTAGCGGGATCCTTGAGCAGTTCTTC. It yields the protein CASSLPASGILEQFF.